The clone carrying this TCR beta chain was counted a single time. The antigen is unknown. Each subset's genomic DNA was shared equally among a number of immunoSEQ plates. Method: immunoSEQ multiplex PCR; TCRdb's copy keeps in-frame clones and lacks some. The repertoire includes over 1.4 million clones, approximately 97% of them detected once, and over 1% sits in the top ten. The length of the CDR3 is 12 residues. The V end lost 7 bases, the J end lost 7 bases, and 12 bases lay between the germline ends. From germline, CDR1 is MNHNS and CDR2 SASEGT. This entry comes from a study of shared clonotypes between healthy human individuals. Across the whole study: A couple of female and three male donors aged 18 to 49 were enrolled.

Study results and limitations: An anticipated effect of sequencing depth on clonotype sharing among donors was recognized.

This chain connects TRBV6-1 to TRBJ2-3; D unresolved. The receptor was derived from a man aged 25-45 years in good health. Sequenced input: naive CD4+ T cells sorted from blood. Subset in this sample: CD45RA+ positively selected. DNA for the CDR3: TGTGCCAGCATTCTTGGGGTACATACGCAGTATTTT. This sequence encodes CASILGVHTQYF.